Listed here is a single T cell receptor beta chain. What it binds is unknown. The V end was cut by 5 bases, the J end by 3 bases, with 7 bases between. The CDR3 spans 12 residues. Germline V gene lookup returns CDR1 SNHLY and CDR2 FYNNEI. This sample was included in a study of cytomegalovirus exposure and HLA in healthy donors. Study results and limitations: The study designated over 150 TCR beta chains cytomegalovirus-associated. Subsequent analysis found a tendency for first-cohort TCR clusters to co-occur within the 120 or so validation repertoires.

This table comes from immunoSEQ multiplex PCR, and its TCRdb copy is limited to in-frame clones, with some not included. Of around 150,000 clones listed, around 89% are singletons. The donors were members of the approximately 130-subject validation cohort (separate from the approximately 670-subject first cohort). This sequence was found in a young man in good health and CMV-seronegative. Material: PBMCs. V and J are TRBV2 and TRBJ1-1; a possible D gene is TRBD1 (5 bases). CDR3 nucleotide sequence: TGTGCCAGCAGTCCCAGGGACACTGAAGCTTTCTTT. Translating it yields CASSPRDTEAFF.